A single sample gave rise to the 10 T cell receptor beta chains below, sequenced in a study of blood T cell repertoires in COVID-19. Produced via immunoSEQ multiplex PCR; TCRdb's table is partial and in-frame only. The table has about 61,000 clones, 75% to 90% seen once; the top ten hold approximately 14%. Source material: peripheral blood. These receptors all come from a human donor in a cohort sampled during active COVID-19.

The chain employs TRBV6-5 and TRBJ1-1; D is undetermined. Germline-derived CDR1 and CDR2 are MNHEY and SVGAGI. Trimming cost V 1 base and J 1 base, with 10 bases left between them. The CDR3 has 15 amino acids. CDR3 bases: TGTGCCAGCAGTTACTTTCCCCAGGCGAACACTGAAGCTTTCTTT. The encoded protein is CASSYFPQANTEAFF.

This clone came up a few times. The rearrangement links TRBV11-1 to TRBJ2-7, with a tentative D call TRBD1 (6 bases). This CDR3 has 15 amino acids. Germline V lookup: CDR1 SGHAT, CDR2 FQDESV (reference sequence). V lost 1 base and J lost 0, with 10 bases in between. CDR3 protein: CASSLEGQSSYEQYF. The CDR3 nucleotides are TGTGCCAGCAGCTTAGAGGGACAAAGCTCCTACGAGCAGTACTTC.

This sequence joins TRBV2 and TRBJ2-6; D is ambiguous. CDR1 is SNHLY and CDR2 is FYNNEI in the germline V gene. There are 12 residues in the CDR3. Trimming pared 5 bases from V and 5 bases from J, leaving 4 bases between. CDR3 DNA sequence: TGTGCCAGCAGTCTATGGGCCAACGTCCTGACTTTC. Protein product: CASSLWANVLTF.

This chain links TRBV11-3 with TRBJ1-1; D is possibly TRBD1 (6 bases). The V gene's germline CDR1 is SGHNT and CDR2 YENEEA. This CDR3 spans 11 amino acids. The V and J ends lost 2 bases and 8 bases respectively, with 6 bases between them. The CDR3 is CASSLRGEAFF. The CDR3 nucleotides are TGTGCCAGCAGCTTAAGGGGGGAAGCTTTCTTT.

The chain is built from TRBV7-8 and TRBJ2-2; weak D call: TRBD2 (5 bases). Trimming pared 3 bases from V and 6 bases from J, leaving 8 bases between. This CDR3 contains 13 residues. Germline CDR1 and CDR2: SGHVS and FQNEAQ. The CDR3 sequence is CASSFWRSGELFF. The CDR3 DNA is TGTGCCAGCAGCTTCTGGAGGTCCGGGGAGCTGTTTTTT.

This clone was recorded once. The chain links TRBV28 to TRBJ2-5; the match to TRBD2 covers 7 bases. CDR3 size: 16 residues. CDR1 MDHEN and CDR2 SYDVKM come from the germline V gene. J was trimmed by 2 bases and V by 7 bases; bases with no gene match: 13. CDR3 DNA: TGTGCCAGCAACCTAGGGAGGGGACCCAGACAAGAGACCCAGTACTTC. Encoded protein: CASNLGRGPRQETQYF.

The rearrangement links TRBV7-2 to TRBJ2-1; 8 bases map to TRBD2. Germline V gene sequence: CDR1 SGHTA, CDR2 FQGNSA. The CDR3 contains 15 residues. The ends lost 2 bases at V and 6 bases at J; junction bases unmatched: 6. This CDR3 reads CASSLLSGGTNEQFF. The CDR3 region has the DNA TGTGCCAGCAGCTTACTATCGGGAGGGACCAATGAGCAGTTCTTC.

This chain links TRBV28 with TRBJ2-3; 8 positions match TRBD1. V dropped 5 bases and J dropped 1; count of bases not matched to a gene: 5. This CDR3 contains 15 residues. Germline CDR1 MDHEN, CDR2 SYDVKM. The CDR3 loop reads CASSPSGQGTDTQYF. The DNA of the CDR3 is TGTGCCAGCAGTCCTTCGGGACAGGGCACAGATACGCAGTATTTT.

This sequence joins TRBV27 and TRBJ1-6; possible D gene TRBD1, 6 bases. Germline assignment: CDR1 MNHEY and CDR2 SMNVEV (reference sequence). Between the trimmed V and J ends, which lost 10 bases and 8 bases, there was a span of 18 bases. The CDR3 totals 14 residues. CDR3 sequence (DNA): TGTGCCACCGGGCTCAGGGGAAAGGATTCACCCCTCCACTTT. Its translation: CATGLRGKDSPLHF.

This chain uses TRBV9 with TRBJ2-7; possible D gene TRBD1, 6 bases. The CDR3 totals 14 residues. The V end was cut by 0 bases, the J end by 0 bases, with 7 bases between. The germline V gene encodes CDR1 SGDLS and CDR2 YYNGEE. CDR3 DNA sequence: TGTGCCAGCAGCGTAGGCAGGGGCTCCTACGAGCAGTACTTC. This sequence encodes CASSVGRGSYEQYF.